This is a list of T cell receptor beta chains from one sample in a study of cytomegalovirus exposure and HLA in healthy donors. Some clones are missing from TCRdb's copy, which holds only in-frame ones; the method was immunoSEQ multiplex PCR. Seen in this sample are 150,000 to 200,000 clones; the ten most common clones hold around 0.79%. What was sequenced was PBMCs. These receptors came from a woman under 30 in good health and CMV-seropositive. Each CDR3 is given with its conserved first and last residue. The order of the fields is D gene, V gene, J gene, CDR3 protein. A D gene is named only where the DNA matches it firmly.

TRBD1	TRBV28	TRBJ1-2	CASSLIPPGTGAVLRSGYTF
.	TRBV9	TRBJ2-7	CASSVEGRGSYEQYF
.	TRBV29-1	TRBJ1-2	CSINRDGGGYTF
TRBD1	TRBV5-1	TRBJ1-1	CASSWKDRAEAFF
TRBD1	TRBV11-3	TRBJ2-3	CASSLDLRGRDTQYF
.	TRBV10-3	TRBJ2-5	CAIRGDKNGETQYF
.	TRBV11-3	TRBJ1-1	CASSPLTGFEAFF
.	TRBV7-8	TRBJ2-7	CASSSSRYYEQYF
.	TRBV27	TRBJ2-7	CASSFRAGYEQYF
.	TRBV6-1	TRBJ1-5	CASRAAGAQPQHF
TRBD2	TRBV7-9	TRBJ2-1	CASSSQLAGPGEQFF
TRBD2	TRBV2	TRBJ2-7	CASSLGTSGTYEQYF
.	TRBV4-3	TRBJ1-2	CASSQEGRWEGYGYTF
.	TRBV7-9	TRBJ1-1	CASSFGQTNTEAFF
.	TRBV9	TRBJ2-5	CASSAQGTRETQYF
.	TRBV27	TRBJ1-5	CASSYKGDQPQHF
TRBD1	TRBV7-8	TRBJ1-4	CASSFGSGRRGSEKLFF
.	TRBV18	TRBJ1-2	CASSQENRDPRGYTF
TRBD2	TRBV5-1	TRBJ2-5	CASTLLGTSGSQETQYF
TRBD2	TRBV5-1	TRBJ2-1	CASSGGTSGYNEQFF
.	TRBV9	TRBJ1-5	CASSAAGGQPQHF
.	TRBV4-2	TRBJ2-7	CASSQVSTGIEVYEQYF
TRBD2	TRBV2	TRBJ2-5	CASNLAGVEYF
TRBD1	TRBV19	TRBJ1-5	CASSAGTGRKNQPQHF
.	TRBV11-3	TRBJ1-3	CASSLGQTSGNTIYF
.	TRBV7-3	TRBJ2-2	CASTLRGGGTGELFF
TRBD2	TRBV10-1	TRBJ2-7	CASSHSGSSYEQYF
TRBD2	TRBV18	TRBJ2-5	CASSRRGLAGSEGETQYF
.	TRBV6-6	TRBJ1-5	CASRRQHNQPQHF
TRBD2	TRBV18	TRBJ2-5	CASSLLAGVKETQYF
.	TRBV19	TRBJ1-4	CAASEAGPATNEKLFF
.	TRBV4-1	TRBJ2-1	CASSQGNLGGNEQFF
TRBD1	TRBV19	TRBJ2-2	CASIQDRAGAGELFF
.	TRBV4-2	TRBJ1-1	CASSQDSESAEAFF
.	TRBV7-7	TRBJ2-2	CASSLAGTNTGELFF
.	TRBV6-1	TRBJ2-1	CASSDLRAGSYNEQFF
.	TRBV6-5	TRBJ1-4	CASSYTRPRAWEKLFF
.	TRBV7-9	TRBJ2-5	CASSRTGTNQETQYF
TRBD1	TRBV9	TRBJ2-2	CASSPTGGGGELFF
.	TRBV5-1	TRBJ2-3	CASSLERGGRTDTQYF
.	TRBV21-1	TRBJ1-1	CASFRGGGCGTEAFF
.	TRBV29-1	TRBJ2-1	CSVDGKRNNEQFF
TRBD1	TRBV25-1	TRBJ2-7	CASSEPGQGAYEQYF
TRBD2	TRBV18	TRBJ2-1	CASSLRVLAVRNSNNEQFF
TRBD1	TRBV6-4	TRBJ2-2	CASSRQGGYTGELFF
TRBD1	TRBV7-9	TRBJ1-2	CASSPGGDRAETYGYTF
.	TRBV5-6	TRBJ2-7	CASSLLGSRGEQYF
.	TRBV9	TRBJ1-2	CASSVEAGGPTDGYTF
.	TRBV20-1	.	CSARASYEQYF
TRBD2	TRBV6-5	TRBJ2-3	CASSYSRGGGTDTQYF
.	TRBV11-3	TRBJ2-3	CASSPGDTQYF
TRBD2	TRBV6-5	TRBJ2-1	CASSRTSGDNEQFF
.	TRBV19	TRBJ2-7	CASRASRRDEQYF
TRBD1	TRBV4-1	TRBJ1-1	CASRSPGQGYTEAFF
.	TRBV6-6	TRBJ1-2	CASSLGPGGGYTF
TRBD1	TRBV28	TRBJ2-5	CASTTTGWETQYF
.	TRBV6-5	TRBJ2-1	CASSYETPRYNEQFF